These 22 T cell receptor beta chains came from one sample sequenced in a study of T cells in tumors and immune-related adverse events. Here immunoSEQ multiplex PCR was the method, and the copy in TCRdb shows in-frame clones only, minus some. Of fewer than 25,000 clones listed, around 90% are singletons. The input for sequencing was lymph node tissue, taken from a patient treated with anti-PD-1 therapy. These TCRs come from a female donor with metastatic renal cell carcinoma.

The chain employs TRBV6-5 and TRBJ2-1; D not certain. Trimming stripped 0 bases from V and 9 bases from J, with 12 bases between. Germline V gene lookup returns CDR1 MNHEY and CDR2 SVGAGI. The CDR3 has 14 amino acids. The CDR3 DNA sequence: TGTGCCAGCAGTTACTCGCCTCAGCTTGGTGAGCAGTTCTTC. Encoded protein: CASSYSPQLGEQFF.

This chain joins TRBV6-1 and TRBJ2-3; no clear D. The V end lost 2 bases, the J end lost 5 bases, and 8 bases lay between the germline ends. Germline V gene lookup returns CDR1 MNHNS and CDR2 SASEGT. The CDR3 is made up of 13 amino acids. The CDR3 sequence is CASSEIRKDTQYF. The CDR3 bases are TGTGCCAGCAGTGAAATCCGGAAAGATACGCAGTATTTT.

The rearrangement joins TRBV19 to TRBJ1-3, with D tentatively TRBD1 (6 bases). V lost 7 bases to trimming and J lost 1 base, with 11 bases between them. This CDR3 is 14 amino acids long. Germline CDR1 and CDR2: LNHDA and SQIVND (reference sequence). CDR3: CASTLTGSGNTIYF. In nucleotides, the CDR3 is TGTGCCAGTACCCTCACAGGGTCTGGAAACACCATATATTTT. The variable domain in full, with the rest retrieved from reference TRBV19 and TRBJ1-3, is DGGITQSPKYLFRKEGQNVTLSCEQNLNHDAMYWYRQDPGQGLRLIYYSQIVNDFQKGDIAEGYSVSREKKESFPLTVTSAQKNPTAFYLCASTLTGSGNTIYFGEGSWLTVV.

The CDR3 sequence: CALSRTGGLEGVTEAFF. CDR3 coding DNA: TGCGCCTTGAGTAGGACAGGGGGTTTAGAGGGGGTCACTGAAGCTTTCTTT. The V call is TRBV4-3, the J call TRBJ1-1, with 10 bases aligning to TRBD1. Germline lookup yields CDR1 LGHNA and CDR2 YSLEER. Losses at the gene ends were 11 bases for V and 4 bases for J; bases not matched to a gene: 19. This CDR3 has 17 residues.

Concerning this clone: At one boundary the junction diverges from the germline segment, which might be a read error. The CDR3 DNA reads as TGTGCCAACAGTGCTTTTGGAAGCACAGATACGCAGTATTTT. Amino acids: CANSAFGSTDTQYF. The chain is built from TRBV2 and TRBJ2-3; no clear D gene. This CDR3 contains 14 residues. The V gene's germline CDR1 is SNHLY and CDR2 FYNNEI.

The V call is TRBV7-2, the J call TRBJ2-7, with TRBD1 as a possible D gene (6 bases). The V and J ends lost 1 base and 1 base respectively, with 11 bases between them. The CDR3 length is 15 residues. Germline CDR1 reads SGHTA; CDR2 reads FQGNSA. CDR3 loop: CASSLDGGGSYEQYF. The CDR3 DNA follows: TGTGCCAGCAGCTTAGATGGGGGCGGGTCCTACGAGCAGTACTTC.

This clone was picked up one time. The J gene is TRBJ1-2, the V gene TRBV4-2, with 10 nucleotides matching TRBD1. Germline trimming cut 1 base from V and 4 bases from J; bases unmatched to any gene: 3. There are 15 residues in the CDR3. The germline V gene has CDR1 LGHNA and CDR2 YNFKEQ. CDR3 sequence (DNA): TGTGCCAGCAGCCAAGGACAGGGGGCCGCCTATGGCTACACCTTC. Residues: CASSQGQGAAYGYTF.

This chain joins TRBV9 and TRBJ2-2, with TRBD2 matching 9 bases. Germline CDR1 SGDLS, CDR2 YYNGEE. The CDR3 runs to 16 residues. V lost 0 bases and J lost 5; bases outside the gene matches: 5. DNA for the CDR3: TGTGCCAGCAGCGTAGATAGCGGGGGCGGGACCGGGGAGCTGTTTTTT. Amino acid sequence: CASSVDSGGGTGELFF.

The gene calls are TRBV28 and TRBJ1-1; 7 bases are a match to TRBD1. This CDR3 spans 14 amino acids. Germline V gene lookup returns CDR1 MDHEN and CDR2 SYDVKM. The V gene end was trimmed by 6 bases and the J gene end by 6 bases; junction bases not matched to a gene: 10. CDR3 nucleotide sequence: TGTGCCAGCAGGACGGGACAGTTTAACTCTGAAGCTTTCTTT. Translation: CASRTGQFNSEAFF.

The CDR3 protein is CASSPPEGQGAGANVLTF. The CDR3, as DNA: TGTGCCAGCAGCCCACCCGAGGGACAGGGAGCTGGGGCCAACGTCCTGACTTTC. The rearrangement uses TRBV21-1 and TRBJ2-6; the table's TRBD1 call for D was not verified on the DNA. TRBV21-1 is noted as a pseudogene. CDR3 size: 18 residues.

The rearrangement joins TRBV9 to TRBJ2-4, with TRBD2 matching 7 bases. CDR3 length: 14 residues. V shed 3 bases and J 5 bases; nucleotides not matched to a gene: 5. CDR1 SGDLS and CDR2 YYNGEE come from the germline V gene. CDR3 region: CASSARLAQNIQYF. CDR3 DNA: TGTGCCAGCAGCGCACGACTAGCTCAAAACATTCAGTACTTC.

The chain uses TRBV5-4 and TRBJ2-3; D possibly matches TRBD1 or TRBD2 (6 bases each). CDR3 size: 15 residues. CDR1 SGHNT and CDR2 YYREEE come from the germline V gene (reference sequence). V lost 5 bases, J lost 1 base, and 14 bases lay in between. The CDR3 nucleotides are TGTGCCAGCAGGGGGGGACAAATGGGCACAGATACGCAGTATTTT. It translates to CASRGGQMGTDTQYF.

The CDR3 bases are TGCGCCAGCAGCTTGAGCGGGGGATGGGGCTCTGAAGCTTTCTTT. It encodes CASSLSGGWGSEAFF. The J gene is TRBJ1-1, the V gene TRBV5-1; D is possibly TRBD1 (5 bases). The CDR3 is 15 residues long. V was cut by 1 base and J by 6 bases, with 16 bases left in between. Germline V gene sequence: CDR1 SGHRS, CDR2 YFSETQ.

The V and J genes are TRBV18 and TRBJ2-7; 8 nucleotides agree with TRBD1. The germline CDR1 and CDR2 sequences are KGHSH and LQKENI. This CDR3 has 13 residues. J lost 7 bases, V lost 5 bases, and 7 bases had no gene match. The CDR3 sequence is CASSSRQGREQYF. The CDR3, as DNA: TGTGCCAGCTCATCACGACAGGGGCGGGAGCAGTACTTC.

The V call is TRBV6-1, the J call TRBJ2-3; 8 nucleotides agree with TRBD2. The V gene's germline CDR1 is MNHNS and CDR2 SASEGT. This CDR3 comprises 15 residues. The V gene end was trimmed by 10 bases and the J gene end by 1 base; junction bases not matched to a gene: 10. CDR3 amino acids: CATGGRVWGTDTQYF. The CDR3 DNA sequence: TGTGCCACGGGGGGGAGAGTATGGGGCACAGATACGCAGTATTTT.

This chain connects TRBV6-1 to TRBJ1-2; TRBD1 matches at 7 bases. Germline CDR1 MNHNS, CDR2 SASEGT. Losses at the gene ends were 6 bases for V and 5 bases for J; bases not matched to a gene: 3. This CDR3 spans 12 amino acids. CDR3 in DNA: TGTGCCAGCAGGCGGACAGGATATGGCTACACCTTC. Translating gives CASRRTGYGYTF.

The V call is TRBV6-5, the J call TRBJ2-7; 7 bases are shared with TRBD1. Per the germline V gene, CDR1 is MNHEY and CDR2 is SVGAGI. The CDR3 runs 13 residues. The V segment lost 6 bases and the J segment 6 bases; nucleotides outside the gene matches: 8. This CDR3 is CASSKTGSIEQYF. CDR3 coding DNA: TGTGCCAGCAGCAAGACAGGGTCCATCGAGCAGTACTTC.

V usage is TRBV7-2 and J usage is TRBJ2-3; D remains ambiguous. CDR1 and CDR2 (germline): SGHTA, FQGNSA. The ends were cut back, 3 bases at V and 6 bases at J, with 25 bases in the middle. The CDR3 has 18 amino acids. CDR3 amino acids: CASSLTGGGVDLRDTQYF. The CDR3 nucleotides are TGTGCCAGCAGCTTGACGGGTGGTGGGGTCGACCTCAGGGATACGCAGTATTTT.

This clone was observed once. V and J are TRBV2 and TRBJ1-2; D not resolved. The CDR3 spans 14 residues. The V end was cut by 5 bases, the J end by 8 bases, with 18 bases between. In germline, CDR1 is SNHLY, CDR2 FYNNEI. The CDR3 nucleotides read TGTGCCAGCAGTTACGAATCAAAGGTTAGAGGCTACACCTTC. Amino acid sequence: CASSYESKVRGYTF. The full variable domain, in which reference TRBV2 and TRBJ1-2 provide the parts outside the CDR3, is EPEVTQTPSHQVTQMGQEVILRCVPISNHLYFYWYRQILGQKVEFLVSFYNNEISEKSEIFDDQFSVERPDGSNFTLKIRSTKLEDSAMYFCASSYESKVRGYTFGSGTRLTVV.

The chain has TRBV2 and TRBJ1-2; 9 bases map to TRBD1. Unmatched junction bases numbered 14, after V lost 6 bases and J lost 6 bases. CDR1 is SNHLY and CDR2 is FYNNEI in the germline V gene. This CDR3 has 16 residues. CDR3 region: CASRLQGAYRRHGYTF. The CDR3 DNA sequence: TGTGCCAGCAGATTACAGGGGGCGTATCGTCGGCATGGCTACACCTTC.

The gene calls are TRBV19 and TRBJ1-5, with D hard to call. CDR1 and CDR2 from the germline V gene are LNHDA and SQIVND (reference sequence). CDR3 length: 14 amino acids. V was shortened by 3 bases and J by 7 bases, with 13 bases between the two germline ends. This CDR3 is CASSMGTGSQPQHF. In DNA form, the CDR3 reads TGTGCCAGTAGTATGGGAACCGGGTCGCAGCCCCAGCATTTT.

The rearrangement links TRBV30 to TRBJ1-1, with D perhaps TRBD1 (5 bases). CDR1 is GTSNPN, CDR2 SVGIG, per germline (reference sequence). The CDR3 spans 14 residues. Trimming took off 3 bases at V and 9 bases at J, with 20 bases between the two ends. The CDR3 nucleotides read TGTGCCTGGAGGTTCGTTGGTCGGGGCCCCCAAGCTTTCTTT. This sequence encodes CAWRFVGRGPQAFF.